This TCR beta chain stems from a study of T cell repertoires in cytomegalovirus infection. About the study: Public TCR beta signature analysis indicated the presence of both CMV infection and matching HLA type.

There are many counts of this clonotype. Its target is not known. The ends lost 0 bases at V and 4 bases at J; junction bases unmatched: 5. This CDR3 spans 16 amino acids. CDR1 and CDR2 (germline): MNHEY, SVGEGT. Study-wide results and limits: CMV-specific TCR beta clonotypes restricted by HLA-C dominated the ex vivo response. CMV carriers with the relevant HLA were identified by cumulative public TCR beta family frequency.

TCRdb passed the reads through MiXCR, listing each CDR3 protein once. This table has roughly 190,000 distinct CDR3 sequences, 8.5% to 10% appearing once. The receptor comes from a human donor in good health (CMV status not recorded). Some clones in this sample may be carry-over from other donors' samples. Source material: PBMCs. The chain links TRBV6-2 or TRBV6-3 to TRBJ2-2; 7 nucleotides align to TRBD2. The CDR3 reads CASSYSVLAVTGELFF. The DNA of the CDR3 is TGTGCCAGCAGTTACTCGGTGCTAGCGGTCACCGGGGAGCTGTTTTTT.